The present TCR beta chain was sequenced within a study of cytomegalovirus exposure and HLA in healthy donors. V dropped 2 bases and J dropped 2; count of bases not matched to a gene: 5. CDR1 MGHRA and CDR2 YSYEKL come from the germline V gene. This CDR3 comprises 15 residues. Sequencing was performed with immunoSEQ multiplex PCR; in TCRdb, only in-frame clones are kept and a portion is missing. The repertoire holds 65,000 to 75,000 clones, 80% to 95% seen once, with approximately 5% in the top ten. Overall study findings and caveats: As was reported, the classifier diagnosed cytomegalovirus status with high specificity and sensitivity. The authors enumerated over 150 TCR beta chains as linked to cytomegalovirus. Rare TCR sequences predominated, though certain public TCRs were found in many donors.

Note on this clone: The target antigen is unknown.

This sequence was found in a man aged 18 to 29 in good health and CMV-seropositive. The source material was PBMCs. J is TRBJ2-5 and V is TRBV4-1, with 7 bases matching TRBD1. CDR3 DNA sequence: TGCGCCAGCAGCCAAAGTCTGGGACAGCAAGAGACCCAGTACTTC. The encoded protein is CASSQSLGQQETQYF.